The clone carrying this TCR beta chain was seen many times. Its antigen remains unidentified. The germline V and J ends were trimmed by 0 bases and 2 bases, with 24 bases remaining between them. The CDR3 spans 20 residues. Germline V lookup: CDR1 SGHRS, CDR2 YFSETQ. The sample comes from a study of Graves' ophthalmopathy and Graves' hyperthyroidism. Broader study findings: Most clonotypes expanded in thyroid above 0.001 frequency were present in blood too. For separating ophthalmopathy from stable hyperthyroidism, a 13-signature model gave approximately 90% sensitivity and 81.08% specificity.

Ophthalmopathy donors' eye disease showed moderate-to-severe activity, CAS of at least 3, NOSPECS of at least 4 and duration under 3 months. Exclusion criteria comprised other autoimmune diseases, uncontrolled infections, pregnancy or lactation in patients. RNA transcripts were the template, and TCR beta CDR3 regions were amplified from them. First-round RT-PCR with HTBI primers preceded a second-round multiplex PCR. TCRdb ran MiXCR on the multiplex PCR reads and lists one entry per CDR3 protein. The repertoire holds roughly 500,000 distinct CDR3 sequences, with over 13% as singletons. The J gene is TRBJ1-5, the V gene TRBV5-1, with D maybe TRBD1 (5 bases). Sequenced input: blood. The TCR originated in a woman in her 30s with Graves' ophthalmopathy. The CDR3: CASSLVGAMRRRQGNQPQHF. CDR3 nucleotide sequence: TGCGCCAGCAGCTTGGTTGGGGCTATGAGGCGGCGTCAAGGCAATCAGCCCCAGCATTTT.